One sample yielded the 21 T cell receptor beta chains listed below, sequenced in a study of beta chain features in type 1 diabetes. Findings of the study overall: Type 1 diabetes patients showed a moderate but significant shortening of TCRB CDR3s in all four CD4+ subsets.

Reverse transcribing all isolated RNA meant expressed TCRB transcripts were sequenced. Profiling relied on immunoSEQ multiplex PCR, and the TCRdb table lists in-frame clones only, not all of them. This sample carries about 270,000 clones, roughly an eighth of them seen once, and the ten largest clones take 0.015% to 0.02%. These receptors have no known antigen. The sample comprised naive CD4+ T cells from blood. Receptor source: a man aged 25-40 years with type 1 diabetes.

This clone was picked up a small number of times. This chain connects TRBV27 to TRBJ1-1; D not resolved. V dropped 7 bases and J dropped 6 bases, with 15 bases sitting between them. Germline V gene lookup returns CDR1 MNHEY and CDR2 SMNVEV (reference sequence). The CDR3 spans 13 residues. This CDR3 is CASKDQRVPEAFF. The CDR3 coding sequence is TGTGCCAGCAAAGATCAGCGAGTACCTGAAGCTTTCTTT.

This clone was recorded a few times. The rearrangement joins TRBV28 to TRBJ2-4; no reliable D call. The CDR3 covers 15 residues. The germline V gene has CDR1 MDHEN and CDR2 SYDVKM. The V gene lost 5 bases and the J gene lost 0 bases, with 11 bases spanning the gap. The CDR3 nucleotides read TGTGCCAGCAGTCCGTCAGAATTAGCCAAAAACATTCAGTACTTC. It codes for CASSPSELAKNIQYF.

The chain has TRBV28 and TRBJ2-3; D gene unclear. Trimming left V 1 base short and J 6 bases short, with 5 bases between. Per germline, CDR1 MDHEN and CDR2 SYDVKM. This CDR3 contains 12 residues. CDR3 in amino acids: CASSLSQDTQYF. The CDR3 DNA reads TGTGCCAGCAGTTTATCGCAGGATACGCAGTATTTT. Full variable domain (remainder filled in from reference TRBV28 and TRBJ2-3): DVKVTQSSRYLVKRTGEKVFLECVQDMDHENMFWYRQDPGLGLRLIYFSYDVKMKEKGDIPEGYSVSREKKERFSLILESASTNQTSMYLCASSLSQDTQYFGPGTRLTVL.

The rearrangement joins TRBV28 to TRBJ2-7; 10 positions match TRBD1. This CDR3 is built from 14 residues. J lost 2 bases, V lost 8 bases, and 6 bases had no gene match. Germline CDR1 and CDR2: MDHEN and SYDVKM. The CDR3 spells CASRDRGPTYEQYF. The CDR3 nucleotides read TGTGCCAGCCGGGACAGGGGTCCAACCTACGAGCAGTACTTC.

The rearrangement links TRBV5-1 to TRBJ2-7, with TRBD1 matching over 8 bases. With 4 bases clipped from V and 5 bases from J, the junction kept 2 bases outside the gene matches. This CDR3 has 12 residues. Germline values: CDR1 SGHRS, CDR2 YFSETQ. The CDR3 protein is CASSVTGDEQYF. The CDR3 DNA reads TGCGCCAGCAGCGTGACAGGGGACGAGCAGTACTTC.

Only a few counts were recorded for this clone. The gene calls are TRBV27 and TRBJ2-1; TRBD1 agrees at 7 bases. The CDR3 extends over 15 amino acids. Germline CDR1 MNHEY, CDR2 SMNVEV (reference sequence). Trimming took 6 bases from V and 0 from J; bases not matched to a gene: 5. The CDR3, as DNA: TGTGCCAGCAGCAATACAGGGGACTCCTACAATGAGCAGTTCTTC. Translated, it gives CASSNTGDSYNEQFF.

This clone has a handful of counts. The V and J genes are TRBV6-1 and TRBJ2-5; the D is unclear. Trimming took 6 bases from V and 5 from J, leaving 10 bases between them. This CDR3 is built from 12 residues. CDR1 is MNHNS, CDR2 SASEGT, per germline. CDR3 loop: CASRPFEETQYF. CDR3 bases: TGTGCCAGCAGACCCTTTGAGGAGACCCAGTACTTC.

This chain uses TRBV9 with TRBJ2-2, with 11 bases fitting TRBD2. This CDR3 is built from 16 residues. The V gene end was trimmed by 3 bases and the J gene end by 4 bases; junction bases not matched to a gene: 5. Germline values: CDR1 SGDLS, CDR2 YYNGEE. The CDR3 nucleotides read TGTGCCAGCAGCGCCTTAGCGGGAGGGAGCACCGGGGAGCTGTTTTTT. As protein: CASSALAGGSTGELFF.

In DNA form, the CDR3 reads TGTGCCAGCAGCTCGCAGGGGGACGATGGCTACACCTTC. Translation: CASSSQGDDGYTF. The rearrangement uses TRBV7-3 and TRBJ1-2; 7 nucleotides agree with TRBD1. Unmatched junction bases numbered 5, after V lost 4 bases and J lost 6 bases. There are 13 residues in the CDR3. The V gene's germline CDR1 is SGHTA and CDR2 FQGTGA.

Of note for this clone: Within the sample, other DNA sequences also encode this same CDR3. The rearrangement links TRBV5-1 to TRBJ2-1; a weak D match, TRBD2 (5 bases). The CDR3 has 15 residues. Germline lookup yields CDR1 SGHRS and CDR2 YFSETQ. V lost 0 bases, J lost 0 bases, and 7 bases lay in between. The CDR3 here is CASSLGGSSYNEQFF. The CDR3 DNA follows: TGCGCCAGCAGCTTGGGTGGGAGCTCCTACAATGAGCAGTTCTTC.

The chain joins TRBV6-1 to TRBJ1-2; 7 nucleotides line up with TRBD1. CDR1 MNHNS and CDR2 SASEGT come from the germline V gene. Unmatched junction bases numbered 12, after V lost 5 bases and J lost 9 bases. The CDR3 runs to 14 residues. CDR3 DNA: TGTGCCAGCAGTACGACAGGGCAGAGCATGAGCTACACCTTC. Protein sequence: CASSTTGQSMSYTF.

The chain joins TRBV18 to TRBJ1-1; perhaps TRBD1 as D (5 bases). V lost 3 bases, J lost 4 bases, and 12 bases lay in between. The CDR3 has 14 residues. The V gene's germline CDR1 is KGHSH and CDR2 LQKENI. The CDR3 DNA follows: TGTGCCAGCTCACCCGGGGGAGGAGGCACTGAAGCTTTCTTT. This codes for CASSPGGGGTEAFF.

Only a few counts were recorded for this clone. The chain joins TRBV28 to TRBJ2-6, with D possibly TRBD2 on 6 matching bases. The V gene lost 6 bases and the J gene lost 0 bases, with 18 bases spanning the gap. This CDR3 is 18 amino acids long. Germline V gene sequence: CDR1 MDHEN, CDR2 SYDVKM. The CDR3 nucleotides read TGTGCCAGCAGCTCCTATGGAGGGGAGAACTCTGGGGCCAACGTCCTGACTTTC. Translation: CASSSYGGENSGANVLTF.

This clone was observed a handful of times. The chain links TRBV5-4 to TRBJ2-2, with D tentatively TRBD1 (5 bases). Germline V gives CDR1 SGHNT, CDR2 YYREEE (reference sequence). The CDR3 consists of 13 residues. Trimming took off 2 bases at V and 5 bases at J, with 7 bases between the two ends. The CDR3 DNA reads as TGTGCCAGCAGCTTAGCAGGGACCGGGGAGCTGTTTTTT. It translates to CASSLAGTGELFF. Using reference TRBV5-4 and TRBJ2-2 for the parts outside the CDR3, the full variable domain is ETGVTQSPTHLIKTRGQQVTLRCSSQSGHNTVSWYQQALGQGPQFIFQYYREEENGRGNFPPRFSGLQFPNYSSELNVNALELDDSALYLCASSLAGTGELFFGEGSRLTVL.

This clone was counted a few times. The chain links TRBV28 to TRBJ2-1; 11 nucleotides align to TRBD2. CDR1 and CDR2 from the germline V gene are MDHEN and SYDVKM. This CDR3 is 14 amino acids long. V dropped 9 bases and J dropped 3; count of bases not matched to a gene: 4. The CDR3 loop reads CASGLAGNYNEQFF. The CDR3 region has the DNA TGTGCCAGTGGACTAGCGGGTAACTACAATGAGCAGTTCTTC.

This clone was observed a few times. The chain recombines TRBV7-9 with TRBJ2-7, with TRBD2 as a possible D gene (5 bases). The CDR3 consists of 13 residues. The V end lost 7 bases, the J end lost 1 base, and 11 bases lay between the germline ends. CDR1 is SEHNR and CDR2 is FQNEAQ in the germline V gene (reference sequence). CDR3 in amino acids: CASTRGLSYEQYF. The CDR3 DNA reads TGTGCCAGCACACGGGGTCTATCCTACGAGCAGTACTTC.

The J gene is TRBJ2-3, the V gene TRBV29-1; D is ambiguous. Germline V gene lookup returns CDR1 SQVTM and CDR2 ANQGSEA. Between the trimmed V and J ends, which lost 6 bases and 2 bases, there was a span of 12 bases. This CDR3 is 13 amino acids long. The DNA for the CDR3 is TGCAGCGTGAGGAGCAGACCCACAGATACGCAGTATTTT. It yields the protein CSVRSRPTDTQYF.

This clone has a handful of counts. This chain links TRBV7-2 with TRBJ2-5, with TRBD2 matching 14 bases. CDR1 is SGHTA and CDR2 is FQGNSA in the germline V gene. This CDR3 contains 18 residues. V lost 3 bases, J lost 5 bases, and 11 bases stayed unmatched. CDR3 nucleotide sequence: TGTGCCAGCAGCTTTCGACTAGCGGGAGGGCCCCGTTCTGAGACCCAGTACTTC. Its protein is CASSFRLAGGPRSETQYF.

The DNA of the CDR3 is TGTGCCATCAGGAGTACCGGGACATACAGCTACGAGCAGTACTTC. Translation: CAIRSTGTYSYEQYF. This chain connects TRBV10-3 to TRBJ2-7, with TRBD1 as a possible D gene (6 bases). CDR3 length: 15 amino acids. V lost 6 bases and J lost 3, with 18 bases in between. Germline V CDR1 and CDR2: ENHRY, SYGVKD.

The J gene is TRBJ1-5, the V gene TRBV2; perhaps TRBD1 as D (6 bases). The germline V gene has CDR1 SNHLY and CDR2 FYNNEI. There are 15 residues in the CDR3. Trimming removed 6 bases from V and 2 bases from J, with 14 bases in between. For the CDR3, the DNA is TGTGCCAGCAGACCCCCCGGGGGGCGCAATCAGCCCCAGCATTTT. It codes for CASRPPGGRNQPQHF.

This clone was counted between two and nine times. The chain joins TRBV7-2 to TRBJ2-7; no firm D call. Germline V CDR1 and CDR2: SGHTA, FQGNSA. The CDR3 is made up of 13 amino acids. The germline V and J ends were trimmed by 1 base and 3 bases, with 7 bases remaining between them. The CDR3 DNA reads TGTGCCAGCAGCTTAGAACTCCTCTACGAGCAGTACTTC. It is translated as CASSLELLYEQYF.